This record covers a single T cell receptor (beta chain). Its antigen is still unknown. V lost 5 bases, J lost 4 bases, and 11 bases lay in between. The CDR3 is made up of 13 amino acids. CDR1 is MDHEN, CDR2 SYDVKM, per germline. Unique molecular identifiers were carried by the TCR beta cDNA libraries. The T cell input of about 0.85 to 10 million gave a few hundred thousand cDNA molecules. TCRdb called the PCR reads again in MiXCR, with one record for every CDR3 protein. This sample has under 200,000 distinct CDR3 sequences, with over 25% found just once. The sample originates from a study of post-analysis software for immune sequencing data. About the research overall: Clinical courses comprised relapsing-remitting, secondary progressive and progressive-relapsing multiple sclerosis.

The study's findings and limits: Compared with controls, patients had more of 4 to 6 TRBV segments, including TRBV5-6, TRBV5-1 and TRBV20-1. Controls significantly exceeded multiple sclerosis patients in normalized Chao1 diversity. Same-batch preparations were strongly co-clustered by F measure.

The sequencing sample was made of blood. The rearrangement uses TRBV28 and TRBJ1-2; D unresolved. This clonotype was obtained from a girl aged 2-17 years with multiple sclerosis. The CDR3: CASSPGPGYGYTF. DNA for the CDR3: TGTGCCAGCAGTCCCGGACCGGGCTATGGCTACACCTTC.